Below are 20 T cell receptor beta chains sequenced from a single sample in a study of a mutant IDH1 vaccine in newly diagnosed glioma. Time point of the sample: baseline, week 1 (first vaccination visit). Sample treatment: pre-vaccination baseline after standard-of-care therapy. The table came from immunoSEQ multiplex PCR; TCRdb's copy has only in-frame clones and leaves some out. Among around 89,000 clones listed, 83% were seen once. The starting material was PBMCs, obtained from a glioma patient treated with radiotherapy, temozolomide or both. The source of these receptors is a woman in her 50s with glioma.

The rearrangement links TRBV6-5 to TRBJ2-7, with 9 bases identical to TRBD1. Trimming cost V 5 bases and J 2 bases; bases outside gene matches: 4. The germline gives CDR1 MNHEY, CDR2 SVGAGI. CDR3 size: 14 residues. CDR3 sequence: CASSINRGPYEQYF. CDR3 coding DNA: TGTGCCAGCAGTATAAACAGGGGGCCCTACGAGCAGTACTTC.

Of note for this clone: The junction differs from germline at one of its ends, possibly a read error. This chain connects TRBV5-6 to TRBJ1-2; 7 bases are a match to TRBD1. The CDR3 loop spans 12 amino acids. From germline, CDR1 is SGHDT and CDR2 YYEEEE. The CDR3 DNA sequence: TGTGCCAGCAGCCGTATCCGTACAGGGGAGTCCTTC. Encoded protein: CASSRIRTGESF.

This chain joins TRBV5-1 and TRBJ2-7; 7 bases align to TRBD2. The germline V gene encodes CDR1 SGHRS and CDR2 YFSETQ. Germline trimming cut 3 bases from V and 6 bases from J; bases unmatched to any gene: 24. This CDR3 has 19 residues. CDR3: CASSSPGSAGGGLKREQYF. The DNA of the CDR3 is TGCGCCAGCAGCTCCCCAGGGTCAGCCGGCGGGGGTCTGAAACGCGAGCAGTACTTC. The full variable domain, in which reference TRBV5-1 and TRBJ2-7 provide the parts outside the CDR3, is KAGVTQTPRYLIKTRGQQVTLSCSPISGHRSVSWYQQTPGQGLQFLFEYFSETQRNKGNFPGRFSGRQFSNSRSEMNVSTLELGDSALYLCASSSPGSAGGGLKREQYFGPGTRLTVT.

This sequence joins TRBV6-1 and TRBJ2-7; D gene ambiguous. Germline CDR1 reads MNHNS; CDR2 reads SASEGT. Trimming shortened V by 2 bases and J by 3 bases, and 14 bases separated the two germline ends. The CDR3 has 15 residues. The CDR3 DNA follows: TGTGCCAGCAGTGAATTGAACAGCGAGAGCTACGAGCAGTACTTC. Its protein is CASSELNSESYEQYF.

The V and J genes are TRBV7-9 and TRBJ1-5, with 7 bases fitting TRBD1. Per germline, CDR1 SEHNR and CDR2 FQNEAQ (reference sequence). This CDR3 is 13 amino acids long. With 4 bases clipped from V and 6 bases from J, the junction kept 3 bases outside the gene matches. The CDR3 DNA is TGTGCCAGCAGCTCACAGGGGCGTCAGCCCCAGCATTTT. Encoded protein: CASSSQGRQPQHF.

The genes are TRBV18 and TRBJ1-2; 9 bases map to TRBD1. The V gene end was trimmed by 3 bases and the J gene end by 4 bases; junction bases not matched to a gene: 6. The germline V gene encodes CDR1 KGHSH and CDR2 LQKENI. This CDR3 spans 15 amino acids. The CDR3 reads CASSPTGGEGYGYTF. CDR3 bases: TGTGCCAGCTCACCCACAGGGGGCGAGGGCTATGGCTACACCTTC.

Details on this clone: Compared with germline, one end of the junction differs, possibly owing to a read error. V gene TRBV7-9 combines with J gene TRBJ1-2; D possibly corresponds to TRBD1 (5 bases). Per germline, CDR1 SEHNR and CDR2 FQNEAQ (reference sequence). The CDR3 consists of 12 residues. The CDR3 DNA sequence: TGTGCCAACAGCCCAACGGGGGAAGGCTACACCTTC. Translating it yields CANSPTGEGYTF.

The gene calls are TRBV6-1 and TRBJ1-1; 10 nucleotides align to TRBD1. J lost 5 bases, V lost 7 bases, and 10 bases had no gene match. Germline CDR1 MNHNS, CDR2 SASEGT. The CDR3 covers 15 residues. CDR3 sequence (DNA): TGTGCCAGCATCCCGGGACAGGGGCGATGGACTGAAGCTTTCTTT. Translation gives CASIPGQGRWTEAFF.

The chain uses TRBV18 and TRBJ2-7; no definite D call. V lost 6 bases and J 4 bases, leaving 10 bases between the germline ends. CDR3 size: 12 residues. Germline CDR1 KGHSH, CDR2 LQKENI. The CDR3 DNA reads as TGTGCCAGCTCCGCGAATTCTTACGAGCAGTACTTC. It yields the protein CASSANSYEQYF.

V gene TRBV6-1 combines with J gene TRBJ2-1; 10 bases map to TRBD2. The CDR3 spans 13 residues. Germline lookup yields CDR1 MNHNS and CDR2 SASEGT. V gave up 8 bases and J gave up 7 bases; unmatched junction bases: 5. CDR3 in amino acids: CASVAGGRNEQFF. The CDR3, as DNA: TGTGCCAGCGTAGCGGGGGGTCGAAATGAGCAGTTCTTC.

CDR3 in amino acids: CASSSETGFYGYTF. CDR3 sequence (DNA): TGTGCCAGCAGCTCGGAGACGGGGTTCTATGGCTACACCTTC. The chain links TRBV7-9 to TRBJ1-2, with D uncertain. There are 14 residues in the CDR3. Germline values: CDR1 SEHNR, CDR2 FQNEAQ (reference sequence). Trimming removed 4 bases at V and 4 bases at J, with 13 bases between.

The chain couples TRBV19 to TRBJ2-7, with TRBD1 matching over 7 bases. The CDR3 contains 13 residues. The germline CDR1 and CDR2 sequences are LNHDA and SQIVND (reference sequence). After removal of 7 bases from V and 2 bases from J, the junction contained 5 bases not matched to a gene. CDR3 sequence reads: CASNRQGAYEQYF. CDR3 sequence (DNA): TGTGCCAGTAATAGGCAGGGGGCCTACGAGCAGTACTTC.

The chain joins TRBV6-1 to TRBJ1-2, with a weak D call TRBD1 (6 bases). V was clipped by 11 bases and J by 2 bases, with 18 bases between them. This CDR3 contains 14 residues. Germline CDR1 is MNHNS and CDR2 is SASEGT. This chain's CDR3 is CAGRPRTDNYGYTF. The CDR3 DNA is TGTGCCGGTAGACCCAGGACAGACAACTATGGCTACACCTTC.

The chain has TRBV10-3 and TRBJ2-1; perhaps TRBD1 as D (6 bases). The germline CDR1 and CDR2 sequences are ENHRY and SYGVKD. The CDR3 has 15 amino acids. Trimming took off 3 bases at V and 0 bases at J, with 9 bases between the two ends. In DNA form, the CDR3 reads TGTGCCATCAGTGATACAGGGCCCTCCTACAATGAGCAGTTCTTC. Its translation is CAISDTGPSYNEQFF.

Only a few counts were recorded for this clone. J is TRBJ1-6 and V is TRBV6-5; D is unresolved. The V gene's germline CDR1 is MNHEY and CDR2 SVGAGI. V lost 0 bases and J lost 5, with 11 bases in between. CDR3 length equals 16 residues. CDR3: CASSYSGSPDNSPLHF. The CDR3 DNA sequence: TGTGCCAGCAGTTACTCGGGCAGCCCTGATAATTCACCCCTCCACTTT.

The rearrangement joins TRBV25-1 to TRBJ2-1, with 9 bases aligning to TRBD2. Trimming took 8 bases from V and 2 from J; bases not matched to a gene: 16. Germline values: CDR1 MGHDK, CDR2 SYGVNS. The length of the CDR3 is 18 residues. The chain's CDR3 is CASLPEKDGGGAYNEQFF. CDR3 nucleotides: TGTGCCAGCCTACCTGAAAAGGATGGCGGGGGGGCCTACAATGAGCAGTTCTTC.

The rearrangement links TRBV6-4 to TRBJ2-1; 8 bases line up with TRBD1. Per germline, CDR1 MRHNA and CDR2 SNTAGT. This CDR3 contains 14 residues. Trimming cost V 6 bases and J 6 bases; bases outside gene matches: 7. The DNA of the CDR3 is TGTGCCAGCAGCCAGCAGGACAGGGCCAATGAGCAGTTCTTC. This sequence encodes CASSQQDRANEQFF.

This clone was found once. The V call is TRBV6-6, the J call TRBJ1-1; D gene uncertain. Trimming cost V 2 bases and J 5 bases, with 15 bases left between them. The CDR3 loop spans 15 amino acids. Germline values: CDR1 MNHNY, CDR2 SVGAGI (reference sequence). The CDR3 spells CASSYVGRTATEAFF. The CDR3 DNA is TGTGCCAGCAGTTACGTAGGCAGGACTGCAACTGAAGCTTTCTTT.

The CDR3 here is CATSIFTTGTLGKPQHF. The DNA for the CDR3 is TGTGCCACCAGCATTTTCACAACCGGGACCCTTGGGAAACCCCAGCATTTT. The V and J genes are TRBV15 and TRBJ1-5; possible D gene TRBD1, 5 bases. Between the trimmed V and J ends, which lost 4 bases and 10 bases, there was a span of 26 bases. The CDR3 extends over 17 amino acids. The germline CDR1 and CDR2 sequences are LNHNV and YYDKDF (reference sequence).

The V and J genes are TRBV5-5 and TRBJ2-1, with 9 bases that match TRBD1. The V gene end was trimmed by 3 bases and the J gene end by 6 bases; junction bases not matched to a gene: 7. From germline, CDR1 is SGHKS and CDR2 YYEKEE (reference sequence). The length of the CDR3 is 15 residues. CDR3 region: CASSYEGTGFNEQFF. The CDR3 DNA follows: TGTGCCAGCAGCTACGAAGGGACAGGGTTCAATGAGCAGTTCTTC.